The TCR beta chain described here comes from a study of T cell repertoires in cytomegalovirus infection. Across the study: In public TCR beta signatures, there were indications of both CMV infection and matching HLA type.

TCRdb recomputed calls from the reads with MiXCR, one row per CDR3 protein. Among about 740,000 distinct CDR3 sequences listed, about 40% were seen once. This clonotype has just a few counts. Input material: PBMCs. This TCR derives from a human donor in good health (CMV status not recorded). Some clones in this sample may be carry-over from other donors' samples.

CDR3 sequence (DNA): TGTGCCAGCAGCCAACCCCCGTCTCGTCTTACCTTC. Translated: CASSQPPSRLTF. The chain combines TRBV12-3 or TRBV12-4 with TRBJ1-2; D gene ambiguous. This CDR3 is built from 12 residues. Trimming shortened V by 6 bases and J by 14 bases, and 19 bases separated the two germline ends.